Here is one TCR beta chain with its context. The sample belongs to a study of low-dose radiotherapy and immunotherapy resistance in tumors. For the study at large: Cohort 1 patients were irradiated with 0.5 Gy fractions every 2 weeks to 6.5 Gy total. Ipilimumab 1 mg/kg every six weeks, together with nivolumab 240 mg every two weeks, was given intravenously to patients. The study gave patients oral aspirin 300 mg daily for four cycles from cycle 1 day 1.

Donors were treated with nivolumab, ipilimumab, aspirin, and low-dose cyclophosphamide and radiotherapy. Primers targeting TRAV and TRBV primed first-strand cDNA, covering alpha and beta chains. For amplifying TCRs, the PCR ran for around 20 cycles with Phusion, which was used together with a constant-region primer and the adapter on the V primers. TCRdb ran MiXCR on the reads and lists one entry per CDR3 protein. The sample includes just over 14,000 distinct CDR3 sequences, 45% to 55% of them seen just once. CDR3 length equals 16 residues. The germline V gene encodes CDR1 MNHNS and CDR2 SASEGT. Trimming removed 4 bases from V and 0 bases from J, with 12 bases in between.

The chain links TRBV6-1 to TRBJ2-2; D might be TRBD2 (5 bases). The sequence came from a human donor with advanced metastatic prostate, ovarian, gallbladder or colorectal cancer (not recorded which). This table probably holds off-target reads from a library built for another chain. Here the CDR3 DNA reads TGTGCCAGCAGTGGCGGGCTAGCTGCGAACACCGGGGAGCTGTTTTTT. Its protein is CASSGGLAANTGELFF.